A single sample is the source of the 21 T cell receptor beta chains below, sequenced in a study of shared clonotypes between healthy human individuals. The assay was immunoSEQ multiplex PCR, and TCRdb's table has in-frame clones only and misses some. This sample carries roughly 2.6 million clones, roughly 92% of them seen once, and the ten largest clones take around 0.14%. Material: naive CD4+ T cells sorted from blood. Subset: CD45RA+ positively selected. The receptor source for this set is a man younger than 35 in good health.

This clone was seen only once. The chain links TRBV9 to TRBJ1-2; D unclear. Trimming pared 7 bases from V and 5 bases from J, leaving 21 bases between. Looked up from germline, CDR1 is SGDLS and CDR2 is YYNGEE. The CDR3 is made up of 15 amino acids. The CDR3 region has the DNA TGTGCCAGCCCCCCCCGCATGGTGCCTAGGTATGGCTACACCTTC. This translates into CASPPRMVPRYGYTF. Drawing the rest from reference TRBV9 and TRBJ1-2, the complete variable domain is DSGVTQTPKHLITATGQRVTLRCSPRSGDLSVYWYQQSLDQGLQFLIQYYNGEERAKGNILERFSAQQFPDLHSELNLSSLELGDSALYFCASPPRMVPRYGYTFGSGTRLTVV.

The chain recombines TRBV15 with TRBJ2-4, with unresolved D. V lost 0 bases, J lost 8 bases, and 11 bases lay in between. The germline CDR1 and CDR2 sequences are LNHNV and YYDKDF (reference sequence). The CDR3 totals 14 residues. The CDR3 loop is CATSRDKGKDIQYF. CDR3 bases: TGTGCCACCAGCAGAGATAAAGGGAAAGACATTCAGTACTTC.

V usage is TRBV6-5 and J usage is TRBJ1-6, with D maybe TRBD1 (5 bases). There are 14 residues in the CDR3. The germline V gene has CDR1 MNHEY and CDR2 SVGAGI. The V gene lost 6 bases and the J gene lost 6 bases, with 12 bases spanning the gap. The CDR3 DNA sequence: TGTGCCAGCAGCCCACAGGACCTTAATTCACCCCTCCACTTT. Its protein is CASSPQDLNSPLHF.

Turning to this clone: The same CDR3 also results from other DNA sequences found in this sample. The chain uses TRBV5-1 and TRBJ1-1; 10 positions match TRBD1. Germline assignment: CDR1 SGHRS and CDR2 YFSETQ. There are 14 residues in the CDR3. The V segment lost 4 bases and the J segment 5 bases; nucleotides outside the gene matches: 5. CDR3 region: CASSLRTGGTEAFF. In nucleotides, the CDR3 is TGCGCCAGCAGCCTCCGGACAGGGGGGACTGAAGCTTTCTTT.

This clone was counted once. The V call is TRBV10-3, the J call TRBJ2-5, with D tentatively TRBD1 (5 bases). V shed 6 bases and J shed 5 bases, with 13 bases lying between them. The germline V gene encodes CDR1 ENHRY and CDR2 SYGVKD. CDR3 length: 13 residues. CDR3 DNA sequence: TGTGCCATCAGGAACCAGGGTAGTGAGACCCAGTACTTC. Translating it yields CAIRNQGSETQYF.

V usage is TRBV6-6 and J usage is TRBJ2-2; D call uncertain. The CDR3 has 14 residues. Trimming took off 9 bases at V and 0 bases at J, with 11 bases between the two ends. The germline V gene encodes CDR1 MNHNY and CDR2 SVGAGI (reference sequence). CDR3 region: CASWRTANTGELFF. The CDR3 DNA reads TGTGCCAGTTGGCGGACCGCGAACACCGGGGAGCTGTTTTTT.

This chain connects TRBV5-1 to TRBJ1-1; 8 bases line up with TRBD1. In germline, CDR1 is SGHRS, CDR2 YFSETQ. The CDR3 sequence is 15 residues long. J lost 6 bases, V lost 5 bases, and 12 bases had no gene match. The chain's CDR3 is CASSETGAAYSEAFF. CDR3 sequence (DNA): TGCGCCAGCAGTGAGACAGGGGCGGCCTACTCTGAAGCTTTCTTT.

As to this clone: At one end the junction does not follow the germline gene, possibly because of a read error. CDR3 coding DNA: TGTGCTAGCAGCTTAGGATTCAGGGGAACCGGGGAGCTGTTTTTT. It is translated as CASSLGFRGTGELFF. The gene calls are TRBV7-7 and TRBJ2-2; possible D gene TRBD1, 6 bases. Germline lookup yields CDR1 SSHAT and CDR2 FNYEAQ (reference sequence). The length of the CDR3 is 15 residues.

The chain links TRBV2 to TRBJ2-5; D remains ambiguous. The germline V and J ends were trimmed by 3 bases and 1 base, with 12 bases remaining between them. This CDR3 comprises 15 residues. Germline V gene lookup returns CDR1 SNHLY and CDR2 FYNNEI. This CDR3 is CASSEGSGSQETQYF. In DNA form, the CDR3 reads TGTGCCAGCAGTGAGGGATCCGGGTCCCAAGAGACCCAGTACTTC.

The J gene is TRBJ2-5, the V gene TRBV25-1; 12 bases are a match to TRBD1. The J segment lost 8 bases and the V segment lost 3 bases, leaving 10 bases of the junction unmatched. Germline V lookup: CDR1 MGHDK, CDR2 SYGVNS. The CDR3 length is 16 residues. The CDR3 sequence is CASSDGDRGPRETQYF. The CDR3 coding sequence is TGTGCCAGCAGTGATGGGGACAGGGGGCCCCGAGAAACCCAGTACTTC.

The chain recombines TRBV30 with TRBJ2-3; 8 nucleotides align to TRBD2. Germline trimming cut 2 bases from V and 14 bases from J; bases unmatched to any gene: 12. The CDR3 spans 13 residues. Germline CDR1 GTSNPN, CDR2 SVGIG (reference sequence). In DNA, the CDR3 is TGTGCCTGGAGTCCTCGGGGGGGAGGGATAAGGTATTTT. Amino acid sequence: CAWSPRGGGIRYF.

The chain joins TRBV27 to TRBJ2-7; a weak D match, TRBD1 (6 bases). Trimming left V 5 bases short and J 2 bases short, with 22 bases between. Germline CDR1 MNHEY, CDR2 SMNVEV (reference sequence). The length of the CDR3 is 17 residues. In DNA, the CDR3 is TGTGCCAGCAGTCCGTACCCCCGGGACACCCTTCCCTACGAGCAGTACTTC. It specifies CASSPYPRDTLPYEQYF.

V is TRBV27 and J is TRBJ1-4; D uncertain. The V gene lost 5 bases and the J gene lost 3 bases, with 16 bases spanning the gap. This CDR3 contains 16 residues. Germline V CDR1 and CDR2: MNHEY, SMNVEV (reference sequence). The CDR3 sequence: CASSPPPGGPNEKLFF. Written as DNA, the CDR3 is TGTGCCAGCAGTCCCCCCCCCGGAGGGCCTAATGAAAAACTGTTTTTT.

The chain employs TRBV27 and TRBJ1-2; D is unclear. Per the germline V gene, CDR1 is MNHEY and CDR2 is SMNVEV (reference sequence). V lost 2 bases and J 4 bases, leaving 5 bases between the germline ends. This CDR3 has 12 amino acids. Written as DNA, the CDR3 is TGTGCCAGCAGTTTACAGAGCTATGGCTACACCTTC. It yields the protein CASSLQSYGYTF.

The chain combines TRBV25-1 with TRBJ2-7, with D hard to call. This CDR3 contains 13 residues. Deletions cut 6 bases from V and 0 bases from J, with 9 bases between. In germline, CDR1 is MGHDK, CDR2 SYGVNS. The CDR3 here is CASSSAASYEQYF. DNA for the CDR3: TGTGCCAGCAGCTCGGCAGCCTCCTACGAGCAGTACTTC.

This clone was counted once. The chain combines TRBV6-1 with TRBJ2-7, with D unclear. With 2 bases removed from V and 0 bases from J, the gap between germline ends came to 8 bases. Per the germline V gene, CDR1 is MNHNS and CDR2 is SASEGT. There are 14 residues in the CDR3. CDR3 region: CASSEHGFSYEQYF. DNA for the CDR3: TGTGCCAGCAGTGAACACGGGTTCTCCTACGAGCAGTACTTC.

The CDR3 DNA is TGTGCCAGCAGTTACGGCGGAATTAAAGGACAAGAGACCCAGTACTTC. It encodes CASSYGGIKGQETQYF. The chain uses TRBV6-5 and TRBJ2-5; D is uncertain. The CDR3 runs 16 residues. The germline gives CDR1 MNHEY, CDR2 SVGAGI. The V and J ends lost 2 bases and 2 bases respectively, with 15 bases between them.

J is TRBJ1-2 and V is TRBV29-1; no firm D call. The CDR3 consists of 11 residues. V shed 6 bases and J shed 8 bases, with 13 bases lying between them. Germline assignment: CDR1 SQVTM and CDR2 ANQGSEA. The CDR3 region is CSVASGSGYTF. CDR3 coding DNA: TGCAGCGTCGCCTCGGGGAGCGGCTACACCTTC.

The chain links TRBV15 to TRBJ2-7, with D perhaps matching TRBD1 (6 bases). CDR1 is LNHNV and CDR2 is YYDKDF in the germline V gene (reference sequence). Deletions cut 1 base from V and 5 bases from J, with 6 bases between. The CDR3 runs 12 residues. The DNA for the CDR3 is TGTGCCACCAGCAGAGCAGGGGACGAGCAGTACTTC. This encodes CATSRAGDEQYF.

The chain's CDR3 is CASSEGLGLETQYF. CDR3 nucleotides: TGTGCCAGCAGTGAAGGACTAGGTTTGGAAACCCAGTACTTC. The chain carries TRBV6-1 and TRBJ2-5; D might be TRBD2 (6 bases). The CDR3 extends over 14 amino acids. The germline CDR1 and CDR2 sequences are MNHNS and SASEGT. V lost 1 base and J lost 8, with 14 bases in between.

The chain couples TRBV11-2 to TRBJ1-5, with 7 bases that match TRBD1. Per the germline V gene, CDR1 is SGHAT and CDR2 is FQNNGV. Germline trimming cut 1 base from V and 4 bases from J; bases unmatched to any gene: 10. The CDR3 contains 17 residues. DNA for the CDR3: TGTGCCAGCAGCTTAGCGCGGGACAGTGGCGGGAATCAGCCCCAGCATTTT. This codes for CASSLARDSGGNQPQHF.